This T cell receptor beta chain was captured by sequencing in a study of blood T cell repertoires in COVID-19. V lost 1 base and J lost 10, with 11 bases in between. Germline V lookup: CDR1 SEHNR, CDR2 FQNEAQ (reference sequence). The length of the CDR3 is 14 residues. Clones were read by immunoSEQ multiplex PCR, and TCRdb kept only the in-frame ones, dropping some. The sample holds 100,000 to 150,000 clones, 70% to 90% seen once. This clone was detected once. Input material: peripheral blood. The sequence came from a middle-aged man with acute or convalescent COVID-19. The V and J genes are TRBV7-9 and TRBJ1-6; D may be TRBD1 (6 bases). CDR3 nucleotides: TGTGCCAGCAGCTTAGGGGTTGGGGGCTCACCCCTCCACTTT. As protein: CASSLGVGGSPLHF. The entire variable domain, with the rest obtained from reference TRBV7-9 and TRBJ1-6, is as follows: DTGVSQNPRHKITKRGQNVTFRCDPISEHNRLYWYRQTLGQGPEFLTYFQNEAQLEKSRLLSDRFSAERPKGSFSTLEIQRTEQGDSAMYLCASSLGVGGSPLHFGNGTRLTVT.